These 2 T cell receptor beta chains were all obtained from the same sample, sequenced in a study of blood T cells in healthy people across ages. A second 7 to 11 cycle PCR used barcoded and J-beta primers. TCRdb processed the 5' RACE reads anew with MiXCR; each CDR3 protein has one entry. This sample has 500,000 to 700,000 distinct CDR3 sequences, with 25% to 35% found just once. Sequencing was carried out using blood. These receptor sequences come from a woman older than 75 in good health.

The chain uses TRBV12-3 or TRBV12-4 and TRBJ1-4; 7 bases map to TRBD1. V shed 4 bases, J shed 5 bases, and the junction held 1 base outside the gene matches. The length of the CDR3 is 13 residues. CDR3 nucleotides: TGTGCCAGCAGTTGGGGACAGAATGAAAAACTGTTTTTT. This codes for CASSWGQNEKLFF.

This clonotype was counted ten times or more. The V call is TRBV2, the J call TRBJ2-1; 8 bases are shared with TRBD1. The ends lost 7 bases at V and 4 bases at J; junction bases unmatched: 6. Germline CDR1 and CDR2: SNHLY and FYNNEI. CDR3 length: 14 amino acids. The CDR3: CASIRDRMYNEQFF. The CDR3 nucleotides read TGTGCCAGCATTAGGGACAGGATGTACAATGAGCAGTTCTTC.